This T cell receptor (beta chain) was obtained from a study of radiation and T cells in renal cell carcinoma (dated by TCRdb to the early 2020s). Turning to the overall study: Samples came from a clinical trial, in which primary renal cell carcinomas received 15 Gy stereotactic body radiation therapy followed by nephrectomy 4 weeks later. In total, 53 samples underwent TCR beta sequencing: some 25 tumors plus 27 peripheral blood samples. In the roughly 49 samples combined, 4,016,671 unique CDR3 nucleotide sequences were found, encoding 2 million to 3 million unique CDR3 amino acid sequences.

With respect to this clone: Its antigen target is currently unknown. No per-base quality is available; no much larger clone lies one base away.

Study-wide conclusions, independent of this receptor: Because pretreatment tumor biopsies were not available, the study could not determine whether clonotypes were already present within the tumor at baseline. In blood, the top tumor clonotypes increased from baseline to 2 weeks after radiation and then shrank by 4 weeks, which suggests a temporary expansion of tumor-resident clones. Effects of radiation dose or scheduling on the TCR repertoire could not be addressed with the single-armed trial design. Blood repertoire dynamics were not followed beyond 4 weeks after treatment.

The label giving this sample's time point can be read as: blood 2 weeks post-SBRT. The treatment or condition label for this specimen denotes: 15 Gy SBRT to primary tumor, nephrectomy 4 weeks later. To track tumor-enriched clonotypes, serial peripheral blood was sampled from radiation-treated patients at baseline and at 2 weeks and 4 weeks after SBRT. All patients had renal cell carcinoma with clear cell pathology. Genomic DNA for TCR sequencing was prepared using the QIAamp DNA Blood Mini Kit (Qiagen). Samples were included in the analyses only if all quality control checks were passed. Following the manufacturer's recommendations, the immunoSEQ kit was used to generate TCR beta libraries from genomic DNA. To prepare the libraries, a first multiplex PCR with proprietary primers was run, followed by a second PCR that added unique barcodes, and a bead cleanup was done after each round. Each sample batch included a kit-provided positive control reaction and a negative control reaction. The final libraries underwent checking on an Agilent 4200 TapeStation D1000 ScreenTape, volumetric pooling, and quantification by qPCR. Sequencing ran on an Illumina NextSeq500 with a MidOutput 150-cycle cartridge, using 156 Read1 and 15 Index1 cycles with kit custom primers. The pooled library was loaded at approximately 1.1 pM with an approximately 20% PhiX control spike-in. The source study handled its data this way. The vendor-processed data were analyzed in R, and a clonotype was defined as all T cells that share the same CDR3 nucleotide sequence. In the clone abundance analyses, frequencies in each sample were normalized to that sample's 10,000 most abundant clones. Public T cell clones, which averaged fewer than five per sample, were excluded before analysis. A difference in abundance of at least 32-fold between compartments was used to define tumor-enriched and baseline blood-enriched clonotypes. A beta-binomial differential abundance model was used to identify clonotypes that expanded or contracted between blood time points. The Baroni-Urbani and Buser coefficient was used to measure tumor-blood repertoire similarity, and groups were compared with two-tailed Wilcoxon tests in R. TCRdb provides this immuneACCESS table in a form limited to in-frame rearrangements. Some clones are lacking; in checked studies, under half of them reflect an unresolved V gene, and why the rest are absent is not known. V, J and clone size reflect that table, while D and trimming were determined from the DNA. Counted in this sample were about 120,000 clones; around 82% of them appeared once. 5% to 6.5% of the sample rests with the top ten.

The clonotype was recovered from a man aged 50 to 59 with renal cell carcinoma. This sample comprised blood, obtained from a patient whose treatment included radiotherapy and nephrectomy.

The encoded CDR3 is CASSAWDRPNEQFF. The DNA sequence is TGTGCCAGCAGCGCCTGGGACAGGCCAAATGAGCAGTTCTTC. The rearranged segments are TRBV5-4 and TRBJ2-1, with 8 junctional bases fitting TRBD1. Looking up the germline V gene (reference sequence) yields CDR1 SGHNT and CDR2 YYREEE. The CDR3 runs 14 amino acids, cysteine and phenylalanine included. Kept here is only the CDR3 DNA, which spans 42 bases and is read in frame from base 1. V is pruned by 4 bases and J by 7 bases, leaving 7 bases of the junction without a gene match.